The 3 T cell receptor beta chains reported below all come from one sample, sequenced in a study of cytomegalovirus exposure and HLA in healthy donors. The PCR used 60 Vbeta and 13 Jbeta primers. The protocol was immunoSEQ multiplex PCR, while the TCRdb copy is restricted to in-frame clones and leaves out a portion. In the table there are fewer than 350,000 clones, 70% to 90% of which are singletons. The material sequenced was PBMCs. These receptors all come from a woman younger than 30 in good health and CMV-seronegative.

The chain recombines TRBV6-1 with TRBJ1-3; 8 nucleotides line up with TRBD1. V was pared by 4 bases and J by 4 bases, with 9 bases of the junction left unmatched. The CDR3 spans 16 residues. Germline CDR1 is MNHNS and CDR2 is SASEGT. CDR3 sequence reads: CASSVGLGQGGNTIYF. CDR3 in DNA: TGTGCCAGCAGTGTCGGACTCGGACAGGGCGGAAACACCATATATTTT.

In the case of this clone: Other DNA sequences of this sample code for an identical CDR3. V usage is TRBV6-1 and J usage is TRBJ1-5, with a weak D call TRBD1 (5 bases). Trimming cost V 2 bases and J 6 bases, with 14 bases left between them. The CDR3 contains 15 residues. CDR1 MNHNS and CDR2 SASEGT come from the germline V gene. The CDR3 loop is CASSERQTVPQPQHF. CDR3 nucleotides: TGTGCCAGCAGTGAACGACAGACCGTCCCTCAGCCCCAGCATTTT.

V and J are TRBV19 and TRBJ2-1; tentative D call: TRBD2 (6 bases). Trimming shortened V by 6 bases and J by 3 bases, and 12 bases separated the two germline ends. CDR1 is LNHDA, CDR2 SQIVND, per germline (reference sequence). CDR3 size: 14 residues. CDR3 DNA sequence: TGTGCCAGTAGAGGGGCGGGGCTCTACAATGAGCAGTTCTTC. Translation gives CASRGAGLYNEQFF.